The 31 T cell receptor beta chains below were found in one sample sequenced in a study of T-cell memory formation after mild COVID-19. TCRdb re-analysed the 5' RACE reads in MiXCR, keeping a single row per CDR3 protein. This table holds 150,000 to 200,000 distinct CDR3 sequences, more than 12% found once. The sequenced sample was PBMCs or a T cell subset sorted from them (not recorded which). These receptors came from an adult woman who had mild COVID-19 (a few samples of this study predate the infection). Cell type and time point are not known.

This clonotype came up a few times. The gene calls are TRBV5-1 and TRBJ1-1; D unresolved. Between the trimmed V and J ends, which lost 4 bases and 3 bases, there was a span of 10 bases. The germline V gene encodes CDR1 SGHRS and CDR2 YFSETQ. There are 13 residues in the CDR3. As DNA, the CDR3 is TGCGCCAGCAGCCAGGACGGGTACACTGAAGCTTTCTTT. Encoded protein: CASSQDGYTEAFF.

This clonotype was seen ten or more times. V is TRBV5-1 and J is TRBJ2-1, with D uncertain. Per the germline V gene, CDR1 is SGHRS and CDR2 is YFSETQ. The V end was cut by 2 bases, the J end by 3 bases, with 3 bases between. The CDR3 is 12 amino acids. The CDR3 DNA follows: TGCGCCAGCAGCTTAAACTACAATGAGCAGTTCTTC. Protein sequence: CASSLNYNEQFF.

The rearrangement joins TRBV6-2 or TRBV6-3 to TRBJ2-1, with 8 nucleotides matching TRBD1. The germline V gene has CDR1 MNHEY and CDR2 SVGEGT. The CDR3 runs to 15 residues. The J segment lost 7 bases and the V segment lost 7 bases, leaving 12 bases of the junction unmatched. CDR3 sequence reads: CASMLLQGARNEQFF. In DNA, the CDR3 is TGTGCCAGCATGTTACTGCAGGGGGCGCGGAATGAGCAGTTCTTC.

This clonotype was seen a few times. The rearrangement uses TRBV20-1 and TRBJ2-4; no reliable D call. The CDR3 consists of 13 residues. Germline CDR1 is DFQATT and CDR2 is SNEGSKA (reference sequence). Deletions cut 5 bases from V and 9 bases from J, with 17 bases between. For the CDR3, the DNA is TGCAGTGCTCCACTCGGGCCCATTGGCATTCAGTACTTC. This sequence encodes CSAPLGPIGIQYF.

V gene TRBV25-1 combines with J gene TRBJ2-2; the D call may be TRBD1 or TRBD2 (5 bases each). This CDR3 region has 16 residues. Trimming took off 7 bases at V and 1 base at J, with 16 bases between the two ends. CDR1 MGHDK and CDR2 SYGVNS come from the germline V gene. CDR3 residues: CASTPLGAGNTGELFF. CDR3 DNA: TGTGCCAGCACCCCCCTCGGGGCAGGGAACACCGGGGAGCTGTTTTTT.

The chain links TRBV10-2 to TRBJ1-4; TRBD1 might be the D (6 bases). The V gene's germline CDR1 is WSHSY and CDR2 SAAADI. This CDR3 is 15 amino acids long. Between the trimmed V and J ends, which lost 4 bases and 1 base, there was a span of 10 bases. CDR3 in DNA: TGCGCCAGCAGTGGCCCGGACAGAACTAATGAAAAACTGTTTTTT. Its translation is CASSGPDRTNEKLFF.

In its sample, this clonotype was seen a few times. The DNA of the CDR3 is TGTGCCAGCAGTGGCTGGGGGACAGAAGCTTTCTTT. Translating gives CASSGWGTEAFF. The chain uses TRBV6-5 and TRBJ1-1, with a weak D call TRBD1 (6 bases). Deletions cut 5 bases from V and 8 bases from J, with 12 bases between. Looked up from germline, CDR1 is MNHEY and CDR2 is SVGAGI. The CDR3 contains 12 residues.

V is TRBV2 and J is TRBJ2-5; 12 nucleotides match TRBD2. The CDR3 is made up of 18 amino acids. CDR1 and CDR2 from the germline V gene are SNHLY and FYNNEI. Trimming at V came to 2 bases and at J to 4 bases, leaving 11 bases not matched to a gene. This CDR3 is CASSEWTSGDQLIETQYF. The CDR3 nucleotides are TGTGCCAGCAGTGAATGGACTAGCGGGGATCAGCTGATAGAGACCCAGTACTTC. Complete variable domain (other parts from reference TRBV2 and TRBJ2-5): EPEVTQTPSHQVTQMGQEVILRCVPISNHLYFYWYRQILGQKVEFLVSFYNNEISEKSEIFDDQFSVERPDGSNFTLKIRSTKLEDSAMYFCASSEWTSGDQLIETQYFGPGTRLLVL.

The chain joins TRBV7-6 to TRBJ2-7; 9 bases map to TRBD1. The V gene's germline CDR1 is SGHVS and CDR2 FNYEAQ. Trimming took 5 bases from V and 2 from J; bases not matched to a gene: 7. This CDR3 comprises 15 residues. The CDR3 spells CASSPGTGWAYEQYF. The CDR3 DNA sequence: TGTGCCAGCAGCCCCGGGACAGGGTGGGCCTACGAGCAGTACTTC.

Ten or more counts support this clonotype. The V and J genes are TRBV7-9 and TRBJ1-1; no clear D gene. Deletions cut 5 bases from V and 0 bases from J, with 10 bases between. The germline V gene has CDR1 SEHNR and CDR2 FQNEAQ (reference sequence). The CDR3 extends over 14 amino acids. The CDR3 spells CASSPSPMNTEAFF. The CDR3 DNA follows: TGTGCCAGCAGCCCCAGCCCCATGAACACTGAAGCTTTCTTT.

This clonotype was counted between two and nine times. The chain recombines TRBV12-3 or TRBV12-4 with TRBJ2-1; 11 bases agree with TRBD2. V was clipped by 9 bases and J by 3 bases; unmatched bases: 7. The CDR3 spans 15 residues. In nucleotides, the CDR3 is TGTGCCAGTTCGACTAGCGGGGAGAACTACAATGAGCAGTTCTTC. Its translation: CASSTSGENYNEQFF.

This clonotype was seen repeatedly, ten times or more. The genes are TRBV5-5 and TRBJ2-5, with unresolved D. The V end was cut by 4 bases, the J end by 2 bases, with 12 bases between. CDR3 size: 14 residues. Germline loops: CDR1 SGHKS, CDR2 YYEKEE (reference sequence). The CDR3 region has the DNA TGTGCCAGCAGCCCGGAGATGGGGCAAGAGACCCAGTACTTC. It specifies CASSPEMGQETQYF.

The CDR3 is CAWIQTNTEAFF. The CDR3 DNA reads TGTGCCTGGATCCAGACGAACACTGAAGCTTTCTTT. The chain couples TRBV30 to TRBJ1-1; D not resolved. V lost 4 bases to trimming and J lost 1 base, with 7 bases between them. CDR3 size: 12 residues. Germline CDR1 reads GTSNPN; CDR2 reads SVGIG (reference sequence). Full variable domain (rest looked up from reference TRBV30 and TRBJ1-1): SQTIHQWPATLVQPVGSPLSLECTVEGTSNPNLYWYRQAAGRGLQLLFYSVGIGQISSEVPQNLSASRPQDRQFILSSKKLLLSDSGFYLCAWIQTNTEAFFGQGTRLTVV.

The CDR3 coding sequence is TGTGCCTGGAGGACAATGACAGCGATACTGTTTTTT. This gives the protein CAWRTMTAILFF. The gene calls are TRBV30 and TRBJ1-4; a possible D gene is TRBD1 (5 bases). CDR1 is GTSNPN and CDR2 is SVGIG in the germline V gene (reference sequence). The CDR3 loop spans 12 amino acids. Trimming removed 3 bases from V and 13 bases from J, with 15 bases in between.

The V and J genes are TRBV12-3 or TRBV12-4 and TRBJ2-3; possibly TRBD1 for D (6 bases). The CDR3 has 15 amino acids. Between the trimmed V and J ends, which lost 4 bases and 1 base, there was a span of 12 bases. The CDR3 here is CASSSQGIGTDTQYF. The CDR3 DNA is TGTGCCAGCAGTTCCCAGGGGATAGGCACAGATACGCAGTATTTT.

Only a few counts were recorded for this clonotype. The CDR3 coding sequence is TGTGCCAGCAGCTTACAAGCGGGCGGAAGCACAGATACGCAGTATTTT. Translated, it gives CASSLQAGGSTDTQYF. This chain uses TRBV7-9 with TRBJ2-3, with D possibly matching TRBD2 (6 bases). Germline V gives CDR1 SEHNR, CDR2 FQNEAQ (reference sequence). Trimming shortened V by 2 bases and J by 0 bases, and 12 bases separated the two germline ends. This CDR3 comprises 16 residues.

This clonotype has only a few counts. The V call is TRBV12-3 or TRBV12-4, the J call TRBJ2-7, with no clear D. V was clipped by 3 bases and J by 6 bases, with 12 bases between them. This CDR3 comprises 13 residues. CDR3 DNA sequence: TGTGCCAGCAGTTTCAATGGCGGTTCCGAGCAGTACTTC. Protein product: CASSFNGGSEQYF.

At least ten counts were recorded for this clonotype. The chain recombines TRBV12-3 or TRBV12-4 with TRBJ2-7, with D tentatively TRBD1 (6 bases). V was shortened by 5 bases and J by 4 bases, with 18 bases between the two germline ends. The CDR3 runs 15 residues. CDR3 region: CASSPYTSGQYEQYF. CDR3 nucleotide sequence: TGTGCCAGCAGTCCATATACCTCGGGACAATACGAGCAGTACTTC.

This clonotype was detected many times. The gene calls are TRBV15 and TRBJ2-3; no reliable D call. The CDR3 runs 16 residues. Trimming removed 6 bases at V and 0 bases at J, with 16 bases between. Germline V CDR1 and CDR2: LNHNV, YYDKDF (reference sequence). This CDR3 reads CATSSVSRASTDTQYF. CDR3 bases: TGTGCCACCAGTTCGGTTTCTAGGGCTAGCACAGATACGCAGTATTTT.

This clonotype was seen a handful of times. V usage is TRBV28 and J usage is TRBJ2-2; D is undetermined. Trimming stripped 2 bases from V and 7 bases from J, with 5 bases between. Germline V lookup: CDR1 MDHEN, CDR2 SYDVKM. The CDR3 sequence is 12 residues long. CDR3 DNA: TGTGCCAGCAGTTTACCTGGCGGGGAGCTGTTTTTT. Amino acids: CASSLPGGELFF.

The chain carries TRBV30 and TRBJ2-7; D may be TRBD1 (6 bases). The CDR3 runs to 14 residues. The V gene lost 1 base and the J gene lost 3 bases, with 13 bases spanning the gap. The germline V gene has CDR1 GTSNPN and CDR2 SVGIG (reference sequence). The CDR3 spells CAWSAGQLGYEQYF. As DNA, the CDR3 is TGTGCCTGGAGTGCCGGACAGTTGGGCTACGAGCAGTACTTC.

The chain carries TRBV4-1 and TRBJ2-7; D uncertain. Trimming removed 0 bases from V and 2 bases from J, with 8 bases in between. The CDR3 runs to 14 residues. The germline gives CDR1 MGHRA, CDR2 YSYEKL. The CDR3: CASSQEGVTYEQYF. CDR3 nucleotide sequence: TGCGCCAGCAGCCAAGAAGGAGTCACCTACGAGCAGTACTTC.

This CDR3 is CASSLALRDGVNEKLFF. The CDR3 nucleotides are TGTGCCAGCAGCTTGGCGCTCCGGGACGGGGTTAATGAAAAACTGTTTTTT. The chain couples TRBV5-5 to TRBJ1-4; tentative D call: TRBD1 (5 bases). Trimming left V 0 bases short and J 4 bases short, with 16 bases between. Germline CDR1 SGHKS, CDR2 YYEKEE (reference sequence). This CDR3 contains 17 residues.

This clonotype was seen at least ten times. This sequence joins TRBV11-1 and TRBJ2-1, with 8 positions matching TRBD1. The V gene end was trimmed by 5 bases and the J gene end by 3 bases; junction bases not matched to a gene: 6. Germline lookup yields CDR1 SGHAT and CDR2 FQDESV (reference sequence). CDR3 size: 15 residues. CDR3 sequence reads: CASSRTGNFYNEQFF. CDR3 DNA sequence: TGTGCCAGCAGCCGGACAGGGAACTTCTACAATGAGCAGTTCTTC.

This clonotype was seen at least ten times. The genes are TRBV5-5 and TRBJ2-5; D call uncertain. V lost 2 bases and J lost 1, with 9 bases in between. Germline V lookup: CDR1 SGHKS, CDR2 YYEKEE (reference sequence). This CDR3 spans 14 amino acids. CDR3 loop: CASSFSVSQETQYF. The CDR3 DNA reads TGTGCCAGCAGCTTTTCGGTCAGCCAAGAGACCCAGTACTTC.

This clonotype was detected a few times. This chain joins TRBV5-1 and TRBJ2-3; 9 bases are a match to TRBD2. This CDR3 is built from 16 residues. Germline loops: CDR1 SGHRS, CDR2 YFSETQ. V dropped 2 bases and J dropped 6; count of bases not matched to a gene: 10. The CDR3 DNA reads as TGCGCCAGCAGCTTCGCGGCTAGCGGGACAAGCGATACGCAGTATTTT. Its translation: CASSFAASGTSDTQYF.

At least ten counts were recorded for this clonotype. This chain joins TRBV29-1 and TRBJ2-1; 7 nucleotides line up with TRBD1. V gave up 6 bases and J gave up 1 base; unmatched junction bases: 9. CDR1 and CDR2 (germline): SQVTM, ANQGSEA. This CDR3 has 15 residues. This CDR3 is CSVPSPGQSYNEQFF. The CDR3 DNA reads as TGCAGCGTCCCATCACCGGGACAGTCCTACAATGAGCAGTTCTTC.

This clonotype was counted a few times. The V gene is TRBV29-1, the J gene TRBJ1-4; 8 bases align to TRBD1. The CDR3 contains 11 residues. The V and J ends lost 7 bases and 5 bases, in that order; junction bases with no gene match: 0. Germline loops: CDR1 SQVTM, CDR2 ANQGSEA. CDR3 DNA: TGCAGCGGACAGGGGAATGAAAAACTGTTTTTT. This codes for CSGQGNEKLFF.

This clonotype was counted at least ten times. The chain carries TRBV5-1 and TRBJ2-5; D not resolved. The CDR3 has 15 residues. Deletions cut 0 bases from V and 1 base from J, with 10 bases between. Germline-derived CDR1 and CDR2 are SGHRS and YFSETQ. Here the CDR3 DNA reads TGCGCCAGCAGCTTGGATTGGCCGATCCAAGAGACCCAGTACTTC. This translates into CASSLDWPIQETQYF.

This chain links TRBV20-1 with TRBJ2-4; TRBD1 aligns across 7 bases. There are 14 residues in the CDR3. Germline V CDR1 and CDR2: DFQATT, SNEGSKA (reference sequence). In DNA, the CDR3 is TGCAGCACGACGAGGGGGCCCGACAAAAACATTCAGTACTTC. Its protein product is CSTTRGPDKNIQYF.

This clonotype was detected ten times or more. The chain uses TRBV7-8 and TRBJ2-5; TRBD1 might be the D (5 bases). The CDR3 has 13 amino acids. The V gene lost 8 bases and the J gene lost 5 bases, with 15 bases spanning the gap. Per the germline V gene, CDR1 is SGHVS and CDR2 is FQNEAQ. CDR3 residues: CASGAGYRETQYF. For the CDR3, the DNA is TGTGCCAGCGGCGCAGGGTATAGGGAGACCCAGTACTTC.